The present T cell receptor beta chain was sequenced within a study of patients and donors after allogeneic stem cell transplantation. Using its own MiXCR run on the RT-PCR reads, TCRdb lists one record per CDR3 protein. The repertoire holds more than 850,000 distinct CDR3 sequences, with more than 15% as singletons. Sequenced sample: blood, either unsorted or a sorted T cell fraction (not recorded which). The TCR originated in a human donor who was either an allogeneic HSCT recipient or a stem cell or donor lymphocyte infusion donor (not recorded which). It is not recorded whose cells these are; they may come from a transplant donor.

The CDR3, as DNA: TGTGCCATTTCTCCCTTGTGGGGGGCGACGGCAGATACGCAGTATTTT. It yields the protein CAISPLWGATADTQYF. This chain uses TRBV6-2 or TRBV6-3 with TRBJ2-3; tentatively, D is TRBD1 or TRBD2 (6 bases each). The germline V gene has CDR1 MNHEY and CDR2 SVGEGT. Trimming removed 10 bases from V and 4 bases from J, with 24 bases in between. This CDR3 is built from 16 residues.